The 32 T cell receptor beta chains below all came from one sample that was sequenced in a study of T cell changes during pregnancy in multiple sclerosis. Here immunoSEQ multiplex PCR was the method, and the copy in TCRdb shows in-frame clones only, minus some. The profile shows about 33,000 clones, approximately 91% of them singletons. The starting material was CD4+ T cells from peripheral blood mononuclear cells, obtained in the third trimester of pregnancy. The receptors shown here come from a female donor in good health, enrolled as a control in a pregnancy study.

The chain carries TRBV7-9 and TRBJ2-7; TRBD2 agrees at 9 bases. Germline V CDR1 and CDR2: SEHNR, FQNEAQ (reference sequence). This CDR3 comprises 15 residues. Trimming removed 6 bases from V and 2 bases from J; junction bases left unmatched: 8. The chain's CDR3 is CASRMGAGGPYEQYF. As DNA, the CDR3 is TGTGCCAGCAGAATGGGAGCGGGGGGCCCCTACGAGCAGTACTTC.

The chain uses TRBV5-1 and TRBJ2-1; D is undetermined. This CDR3 is built from 15 residues. Germline CDR1 and CDR2: SGHRS and YFSETQ. Trimming pared 1 base from V and 0 bases from J, leaving 8 bases between. In DNA, the CDR3 is TGCGCCAGCAGCTTGTCCCCTTTCTCCTACAATGAGCAGTTCTTC. Its translation: CASSLSPFSYNEQFF.

V gene TRBV2 combines with J gene TRBJ2-1; possibly TRBD2 for D (5 bases). The V and J ends lost 6 bases and 2 bases respectively, with 11 bases between them. Per germline, CDR1 SNHLY and CDR2 FYNNEI. This CDR3 is 14 amino acids long. The CDR3 reads CASSQEETYNEQFF. For the CDR3, the DNA is TGTGCCAGCAGCCAGGAGGAGACCTACAATGAGCAGTTCTTC. Drawing the rest from reference TRBV2 and TRBJ2-1, the complete variable domain is EPEVTQTPSHQVTQMGQEVILRCVPISNHLYFYWYRQILGQKVEFLVSFYNNEISEKSEIFDDQFSVERPDGSNFTLKIRSTKLEDSAMYFCASSQEETYNEQFFGPGTRLTVL.

J is TRBJ2-7 and V is TRBV28; the D gene is possibly TRBD1 (5 bases). Trimming removed 4 bases at V and 3 bases at J, with 7 bases between. The CDR3 covers 12 residues. Germline V gene sequence: CDR1 MDHEN, CDR2 SYDVKM. For the CDR3, the DNA is TGTGCCAGCAGTTCAGGGCGCTACGAGCAGTACTTC. Residues: CASSSGRYEQYF. Using reference TRBV28 and TRBJ2-7 for the parts outside the CDR3, the full variable domain is DVKVTQSSRYLVKRTGEKVFLECVQDMDHENMFWYRQDPGLGLRLIYFSYDVKMKEKGDIPEGYSVSREKKERFSLILESASTNQTSMYLCASSSGRYEQYFGPGTRLTVT.

This rearrangement joins TRBV7-2 to TRBJ2-3; perhaps TRBD1 as D (6 bases). Germline assignment: CDR1 SGHTA and CDR2 FQGNSA. The CDR3 contains 12 residues. Trimming removed 3 bases at V and 6 bases at J, with 7 bases between. DNA for the CDR3: TGTGCCAGCAGCTTGCAGGGGGATACGCAGTATTTT. It encodes CASSLQGDTQYF.

V is TRBV20-1 and J is TRBJ1-1; 7 bases map to TRBD1. The CDR3 consists of 10 residues. From germline, CDR1 is DFQATT and CDR2 SNEGSKA (reference sequence). The CDR3 coding sequence is TGCAGCCCAGGGGGGTTTGAAGCTTTCTTT. Amino acids: CSPGGFEAFF.

The chain carries TRBV4-2 and TRBJ2-6; no definite D call. V lost 0 bases and J 0 bases, leaving 6 bases between the germline ends. Germline V lookup: CDR1 LGHNA, CDR2 YNFKEQ. The length of the CDR3 is 16 residues. CDR3 nucleotide sequence: TGTGCCAGCAGCCAAGATCCCAACTCTGGGGCCAACGTCCTGACTTTC. Encoded protein: CASSQDPNSGANVLTF.

The chain employs TRBV19 and TRBJ2-7; 8 positions match TRBD1. The J segment lost 2 bases and the V segment lost 11 bases, leaving 14 bases of the junction unmatched. The CDR3 is 15 amino acids. Germline V CDR1 and CDR2: LNHDA, SQIVND (reference sequence). CDR3 coding DNA: TGTGCCCTCCGCTCGGACAGGGTAGTCCCCTACGAGCAGTACTTC. Amino acids: CALRSDRVVPYEQYF.

J is TRBJ2-2 and V is TRBV5-6, with TRBD2 matching over 10 bases. The CDR3 has 15 amino acids. V trimming: 4 bases; J trimming: 7 bases; junction bases outside the gene matches: 7. From germline, CDR1 is SGHDT and CDR2 YYEEEE. The CDR3 bases are TGTGCCAGCAGCGACCTACTAGCGGGGTACGGGGAGCTGTTTTTT. Translation gives CASSDLLAGYGELFF.

The chain recombines TRBV4-1 with TRBJ1-2; D gene ambiguous. The length of the CDR3 is 16 residues. Per germline, CDR1 MGHRA and CDR2 YSYEKL. V lost 4 bases and J 7 bases, leaving 22 bases between the germline ends. For the CDR3, the DNA is TGCGCCAGCAGCCCCATACAACCCTTCGGGTCCGGTGGCTACACCTTC. It is translated as CASSPIQPFGSGGYTF.

In its sample, this clone is medium-sized. The J gene is TRBJ2-1, the V gene TRBV6-6; TRBD2 might be the D (6 bases). CDR1 MNHNY and CDR2 SVGAGI come from the germline V gene (reference sequence). This CDR3 spans 15 amino acids. V shed 4 bases and J shed 6 bases, with 16 bases lying between them. The DNA for the CDR3 is TGTGCCAGCAGTTCGATCCTTCCCGGGGGCAATGAGCAGTTCTTC. This encodes CASSSILPGGNEQFF.

The chain couples TRBV6-1 to TRBJ2-7; TRBD1 aligns across 10 bases. J lost 6 bases, V lost 7 bases, and 9 bases had no gene match. The CDR3 contains 14 residues. Germline V CDR1 and CDR2: MNHNS, SASEGT. CDR3 protein: CASTWTGGDIEQYF. In DNA form, the CDR3 reads TGTGCCAGCACGTGGACAGGGGGAGACATCGAGCAGTACTTC.

This chain links TRBV5-4 with TRBJ2-1, with TRBD1 matching 9 bases. Germline values: CDR1 SGHNT, CDR2 YYREEE (reference sequence). This CDR3 spans 15 amino acids. Losses at the gene ends were 4 bases for V and 4 bases for J; bases not matched to a gene: 6. The CDR3 loop reads CASSQTGGRYNEQFF. DNA of the CDR3: TGTGCCAGCAGCCAAACAGGGGGCCGTTACAATGAGCAGTTCTTC.

The V gene is TRBV30, the J gene TRBJ1-3, with unresolved D. The CDR3 is made up of 14 amino acids. The germline V and J ends were trimmed by 3 bases and 7 bases, with 16 bases remaining between them. Looked up from germline, CDR1 is GTSNPN and CDR2 is SVGIG (reference sequence). For the CDR3, the DNA is TGTGCCTGGAGGCCCCCTGGACTGAGGAACACCATATATTTT. Amino acid sequence: CAWRPPGLRNTIYF.

The CDR3 sequence is CAMGTSGSTDTQYF. The CDR3 coding sequence is TGTGCCATGGGAACTAGCGGAAGCACAGATACGCAGTATTTT. The J gene is TRBJ2-3, the V gene TRBV5-4, with TRBD2 identical over 8 bases. The trim removed 9 bases at V and 0 bases at J, leaving 6 bases unmatched. This CDR3 region has 14 residues. Germline V CDR1 and CDR2: SGHNT, YYREEE (reference sequence). Complete variable domain (other parts from reference TRBV5-4 and TRBJ2-3): ETGVTQSPTHLIKTRGQQVTLRCSSQSGHNTVSWYQQALGQGPQFIFQYYREEENGRGNFPPRFSGLQFPNYSSELNVNALELDDSALYLCAMGTSGSTDTQYFGPGTRLTVL.

A single count supports this clone. This sequence joins TRBV27 and TRBJ2-7; 9 positions agree with TRBD1. The length of the CDR3 is 14 residues. The trim removed 5 bases at V and 6 bases at J, leaving 8 bases unmatched. The germline gives CDR1 MNHEY, CDR2 SMNVEV (reference sequence). CDR3 residues: CASSPGTGITEQYF. Here the CDR3 DNA reads TGTGCCAGCAGTCCCGGGACAGGGATCACCGAGCAGTACTTC.

This clone showed up just once. The sample carries other DNA sequences with the same CDR3. The V gene is TRBV29-1, the J gene TRBJ2-6, with a tentative D call TRBD2 (6 bases). Germline values: CDR1 SQVTM, CDR2 ANQGSEA. This CDR3 has 14 residues. The V end lost 3 bases, the J end lost 2 bases, and 8 bases lay between the germline ends. Here the CDR3 DNA reads TGCAGCGTTGAGGCGGGGACTGGGGCCAACGTCCTGACTTTC. It yields the protein CSVEAGTGANVLTF.

This chain links TRBV28 with TRBJ1-5; the D is unclear. CDR3 length equals 13 residues. Trimming cost V 3 bases and J 7 bases, with 10 bases left between them. Per the germline V gene, CDR1 is MDHEN and CDR2 is SYDVKM. CDR3 region: CASSFEAPQPQHF. DNA of the CDR3: TGTGCCAGCAGTTTTGAAGCCCCACAGCCCCAGCATTTT.

This rearrangement joins TRBV10-1 to TRBJ2-1; possibly TRBD2 for D (5 bases). The CDR3 consists of 12 residues. V was trimmed by 6 bases and J by 7 bases, leaving 10 bases between them. Germline loops: CDR1 WNHNN, CDR2 SYGVQD (reference sequence). The CDR3 sequence: CASRTGWNEQFF. In DNA form, the CDR3 reads TGCGCCAGCAGGACGGGGTGGAATGAGCAGTTCTTC.

V usage is TRBV27 and J usage is TRBJ1-4; unclear D gene. Germline V gene lookup returns CDR1 MNHEY and CDR2 SMNVEV (reference sequence). The CDR3 consists of 14 residues. Trimming removed 4 bases from V and 0 bases from J, with 6 bases in between. Here the CDR3 DNA reads TGTGCCAGCAGTTCAGGTGCAACTAATGAAAAACTGTTTTTT. This gives the protein CASSSGATNEKLFF.

The CDR3 DNA sequence: TGCAGTGCTAGACTTCCGGATGGCTACACCTTC. It encodes CSARLPDGYTF. The V gene is TRBV20-1, the J gene TRBJ1-2, with D unresolved. V was shortened by 2 bases and J by 6 bases, with 7 bases between the two germline ends. There are 11 residues in the CDR3. Germline V gives CDR1 DFQATT, CDR2 SNEGSKA (reference sequence).

The V and J genes are TRBV2 and TRBJ2-3; D not resolved. In germline, CDR1 is SNHLY, CDR2 FYNNEI. The CDR3 has 14 amino acids. The ends were cut back, 5 bases at V and 2 bases at J, with 11 bases in the middle. CDR3 sequence reads: CASSKTLSTDTQYF. CDR3 DNA: TGTGCCAGCAGTAAGACTTTGTCCACAGATACGCAGTATTTT. Combining the CDR3 with reference TRBV2 and TRBJ2-3 gives the whole variable domain EPEVTQTPSHQVTQMGQEVILRCVPISNHLYFYWYRQILGQKVEFLVSFYNNEISEKSEIFDDQFSVERPDGSNFTLKIRSTKLEDSAMYFCASSKTLSTDTQYFGPGTRLTVL.

This clone was picked up a small number of times. V gene TRBV10-3 combines with J gene TRBJ1-2; unclear D gene. Germline lookup yields CDR1 ENHRY and CDR2 SYGVKD. With 5 bases removed from V and 7 bases from J, the gap between germline ends came to 20 bases. The CDR3 contains 15 residues. The CDR3 here is CAISPPLWEGSGYTF. The CDR3 coding sequence is TGTGCCATCAGTCCGCCGCTATGGGAGGGTTCTGGCTACACCTTC.

This chain joins TRBV15 and TRBJ2-3; the match to TRBD1 covers 7 bases. This CDR3 is built from 17 residues. Germline-derived CDR1 and CDR2 are LNHNV and YYDKDF (reference sequence). The V segment lost 2 bases and the J segment 2 bases; nucleotides outside the gene matches: 10. CDR3 residues: CATSRPPGQSSTDTQYF. DNA for the CDR3: TGTGCCACCAGCAGACCACCGGGACAGAGTTCCACAGATACGCAGTATTTT.

The chain employs TRBV4-2 and TRBJ1-1, with no clear D. With 4 bases removed from V and 0 bases from J, the gap between germline ends came to 12 bases. This CDR3 is 15 amino acids long. Germline CDR1 reads LGHNA; CDR2 reads YNFKEQ. CDR3 DNA sequence: TGTGCCAGCAGCCCCTCTGACACCATGAACACTGAAGCTTTCTTT. Translation gives CASSPSDTMNTEAFF.

Only one count was recorded for this clone. The chain couples TRBV15 to TRBJ2-1, with a tentative D call TRBD2 (6 bases). Germline V gives CDR1 LNHNV, CDR2 YYDKDF (reference sequence). V was clipped by 1 base and J by 8 bases, with 9 bases between them. This CDR3 is 13 amino acids long. The CDR3 nucleotides read TGTGCCACCAGCAGAGCGGGAGCCTATGAGCAGTTCTTC. It is translated as CATSRAGAYEQFF.

The chain combines TRBV7-9 with TRBJ2-1; 15 bases line up with TRBD2. The CDR3 has 17 residues. Germline trimming cut 7 bases from V and 0 bases from J; bases unmatched to any gene: 4. The germline V gene has CDR1 SEHNR and CDR2 FQNEAQ (reference sequence). CDR3 residues: CASTWTSGRASYNEQFF. The CDR3 DNA is TGTGCCAGCACCTGGACTAGCGGGAGGGCCTCCTACAATGAGCAGTTCTTC.

The gene calls are TRBV12-2 and TRBJ2-7; the D call in the table, TRBD2, was not verified against the DNA. TRBV12-2 is a documented pseudogene. This CDR3 is 18 amino acids long. The CDR3 DNA sequence: TGTGCAAGTCGCCCCTACGGGAGGGGACTAATTAGCTCCTACGAGCAGTACTTC. This translates into CASRPYGRGLISSYEQYF.

The J gene is TRBJ2-7, the V gene TRBV28; the match to TRBD2 covers 13 bases. CDR1 is MDHEN, CDR2 SYDVKM, per germline. The CDR3 has 14 amino acids. The V segment lost 6 bases and the J segment 6 bases; nucleotides outside the gene matches: 5. CDR3 protein: CASSLTSGRFEQYF. The CDR3 DNA sequence: TGTGCCAGCAGCCTGACTAGCGGGAGGTTCGAGCAGTACTTC.

V is TRBV28 and J is TRBJ1-6; TRBD1 matches at 7 bases. This CDR3 contains 14 residues. The germline gives CDR1 MDHEN, CDR2 SYDVKM. With 6 bases clipped from V and 5 bases from J, the junction kept 4 bases outside the gene matches. Written as DNA, the CDR3 is TGTGCCAGCAGAGGACAGGCCGATAATTCACCCCTCCACTTT. Translating gives CASRGQADNSPLHF.

The CDR3 protein is CASSLALRGDQPQHF. The DNA of the CDR3 is TGTGCCAGCAGCTTAGCCCTCAGGGGGGATCAGCCCCAGCATTTT. The J gene is TRBJ1-5, the V gene TRBV7-8; 7 bases align to TRBD1. The CDR3 contains 15 residues. The J segment lost 5 bases and the V segment lost 0 bases, leaving 4 bases of the junction unmatched. Per the germline V gene, CDR1 is SGHVS and CDR2 is FQNEAQ. Based on the CDR3 plus reference TRBV7-8 and TRBJ1-5, the full variable domain is GAGVSQSPRYKVAKRGQDVALRCDPISGHVSLFWYQQALGQGPEFLTYFQNEAQLDKSGLPSDRFFAERPEGSVSTLKIQRTQQEDSAVYLCASSLALRGDQPQHFGDGTRLSIL.

The rearrangement uses TRBV2 and TRBJ1-1; D is possibly TRBD1 (5 bases). V was pared by 7 bases and J by 2 bases, with 11 bases between. CDR1 is SNHLY, CDR2 FYNNEI, per germline. The CDR3 loop spans 13 amino acids. The CDR3 loop reads CASTGHLNTEAFF. CDR3 in DNA: TGTGCCAGCACCGGACACCTTAACACTGAAGCTTTCTTT.